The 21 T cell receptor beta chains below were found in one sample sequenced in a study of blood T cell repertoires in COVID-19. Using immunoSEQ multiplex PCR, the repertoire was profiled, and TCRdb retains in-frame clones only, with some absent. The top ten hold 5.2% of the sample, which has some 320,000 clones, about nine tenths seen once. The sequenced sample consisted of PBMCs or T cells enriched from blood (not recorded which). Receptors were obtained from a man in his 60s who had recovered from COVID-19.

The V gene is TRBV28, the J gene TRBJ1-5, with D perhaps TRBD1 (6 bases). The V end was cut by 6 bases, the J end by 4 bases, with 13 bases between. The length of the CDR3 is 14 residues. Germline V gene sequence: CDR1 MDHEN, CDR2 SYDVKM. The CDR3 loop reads CASSFRGGNQPQHF. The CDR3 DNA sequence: TGTGCCAGCAGCTTCAGGGGCGGGAATCAGCCCCAGCATTTT.

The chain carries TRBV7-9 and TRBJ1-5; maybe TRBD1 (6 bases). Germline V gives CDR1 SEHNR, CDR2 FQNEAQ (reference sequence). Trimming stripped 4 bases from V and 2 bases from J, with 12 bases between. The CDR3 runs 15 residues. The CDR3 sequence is CASSSGGQRNQPQHF. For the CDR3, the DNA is TGTGCCAGCAGCTCTGGCGGACAGCGCAATCAGCCCCAGCATTTT.

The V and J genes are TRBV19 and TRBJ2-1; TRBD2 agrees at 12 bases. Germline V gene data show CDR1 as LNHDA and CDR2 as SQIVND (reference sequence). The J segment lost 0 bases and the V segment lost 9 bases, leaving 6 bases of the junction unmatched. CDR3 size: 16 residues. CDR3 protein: CARRLAGDTSYNEQFF. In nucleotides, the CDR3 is TGTGCCAGAAGACTAGCGGGGGACACCTCCTACAATGAGCAGTTCTTC.

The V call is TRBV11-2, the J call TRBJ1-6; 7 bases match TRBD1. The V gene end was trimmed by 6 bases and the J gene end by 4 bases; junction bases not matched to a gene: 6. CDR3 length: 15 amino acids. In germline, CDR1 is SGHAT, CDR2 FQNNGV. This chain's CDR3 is CASSFRQGYNSPLHF. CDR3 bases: TGTGCCAGCAGTTTCCGACAGGGATATAATTCACCCCTCCACTTT.

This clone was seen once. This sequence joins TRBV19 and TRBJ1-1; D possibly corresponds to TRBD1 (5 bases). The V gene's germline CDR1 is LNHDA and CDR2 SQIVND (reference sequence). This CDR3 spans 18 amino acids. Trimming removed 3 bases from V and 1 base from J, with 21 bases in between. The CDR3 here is CASSINGGRGPGNTEAFF. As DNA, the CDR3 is TGTGCCAGTAGTATTAATGGGGGGAGGGGCCCGGGGAACACTGAAGCTTTCTTT. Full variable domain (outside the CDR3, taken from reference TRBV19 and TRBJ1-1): DGGITQSPKYLFRKEGQNVTLSCEQNLNHDAMYWYRQDPGQGLRLIYYSQIVNDFQKGDIAEGYSVSREKKESFPLTVTSAQKNPTAFYLCASSINGGRGPGNTEAFFGQGTRLTVV.

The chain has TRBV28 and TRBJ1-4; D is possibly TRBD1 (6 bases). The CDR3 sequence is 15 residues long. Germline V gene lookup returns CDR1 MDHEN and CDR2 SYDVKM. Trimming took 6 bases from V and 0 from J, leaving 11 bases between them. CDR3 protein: CASSVAGATNEKLFF. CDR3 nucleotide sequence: TGTGCCAGCAGCGTGGCAGGGGCAACTAATGAAAAACTGTTTTTT.

CDR3 in amino acids: CASSVAGALRRQFF. CDR3 coding DNA: TGTGCCAGCAGCGTAGCGGGAGCCCTCAGGCGGCAGTTCTTC. This chain links TRBV14 with TRBJ2-1; 9 bases fit TRBD2. CDR3 size: 14 residues. The trim removed 5 bases at V and 12 bases at J, leaving 11 bases unmatched. The germline gives CDR1 SGHDN, CDR2 FVKESK.

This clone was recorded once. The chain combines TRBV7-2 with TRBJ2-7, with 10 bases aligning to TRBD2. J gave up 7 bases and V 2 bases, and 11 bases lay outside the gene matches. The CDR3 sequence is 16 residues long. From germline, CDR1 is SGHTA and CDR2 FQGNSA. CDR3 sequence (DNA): TGTGCCAGCAGCTTAACTAGCGGGGCTGATTGGAGGGAGCAGTACTTC. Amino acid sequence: CASSLTSGADWREQYF.

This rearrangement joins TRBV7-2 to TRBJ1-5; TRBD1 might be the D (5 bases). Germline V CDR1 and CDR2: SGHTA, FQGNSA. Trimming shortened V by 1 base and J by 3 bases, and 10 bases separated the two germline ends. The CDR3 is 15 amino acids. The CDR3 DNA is TGTGCCAGCAGCTTAGAGCGGGGCGTCAATCAGCCCCAGCATTTT. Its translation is CASSLERGVNQPQHF.

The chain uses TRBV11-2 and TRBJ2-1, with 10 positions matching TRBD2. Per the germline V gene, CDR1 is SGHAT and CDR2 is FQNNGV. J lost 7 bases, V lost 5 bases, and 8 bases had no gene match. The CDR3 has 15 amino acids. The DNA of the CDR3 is TGTGCCAGCAGCCAAGGACTAGCGGTTGGGAATGAGCAGTTCTTC. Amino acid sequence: CASSQGLAVGNEQFF.

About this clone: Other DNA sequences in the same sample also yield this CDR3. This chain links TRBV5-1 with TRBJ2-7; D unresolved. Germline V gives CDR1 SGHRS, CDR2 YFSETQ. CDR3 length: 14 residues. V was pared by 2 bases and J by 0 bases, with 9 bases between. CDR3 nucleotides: TGCGCCAGCAGCTTACTCGGTAGCTCCTACGAGCAGTACTTC. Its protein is CASSLLGSSYEQYF.

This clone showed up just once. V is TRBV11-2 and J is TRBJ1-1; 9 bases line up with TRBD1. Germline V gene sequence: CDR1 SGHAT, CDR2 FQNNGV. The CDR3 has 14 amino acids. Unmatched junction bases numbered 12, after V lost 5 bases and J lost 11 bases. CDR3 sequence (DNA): TGTGCCAGCAGCCCCTCCGGGACAGGGACAGGGGCTTTCTTT. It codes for CASSPSGTGTGAFF.

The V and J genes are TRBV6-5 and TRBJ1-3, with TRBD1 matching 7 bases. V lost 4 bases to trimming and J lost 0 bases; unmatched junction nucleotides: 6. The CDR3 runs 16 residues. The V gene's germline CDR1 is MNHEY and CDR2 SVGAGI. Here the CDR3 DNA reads TGTGCCAGCAGTTTCGGACAGGCGTCCTCTGGAAACACCATATATTTT. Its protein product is CASSFGQASSGNTIYF.

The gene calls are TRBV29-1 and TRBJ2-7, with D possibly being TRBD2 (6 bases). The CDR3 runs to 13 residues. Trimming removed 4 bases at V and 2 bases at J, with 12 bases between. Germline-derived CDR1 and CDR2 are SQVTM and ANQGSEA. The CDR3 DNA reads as TGCAGCGTTGTATGGAGGGAAACCTACGAGCAGTACTTC. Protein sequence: CSVVWRETYEQYF.

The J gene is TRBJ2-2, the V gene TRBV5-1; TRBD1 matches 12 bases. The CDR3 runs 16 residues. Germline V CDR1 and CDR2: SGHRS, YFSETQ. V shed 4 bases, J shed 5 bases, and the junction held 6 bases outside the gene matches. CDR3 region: CASSDGTGGATGELFF. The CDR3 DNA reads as TGCGCCAGCAGCGATGGGACAGGGGGCGCGACCGGGGAGCTGTTTTTT.

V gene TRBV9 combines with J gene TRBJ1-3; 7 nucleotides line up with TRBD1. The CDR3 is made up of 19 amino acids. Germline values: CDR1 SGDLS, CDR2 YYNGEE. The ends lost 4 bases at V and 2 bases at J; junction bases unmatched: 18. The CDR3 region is CASSPRPYQTGPPGNTIYF. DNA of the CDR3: TGTGCCAGCAGCCCCCGCCCCTATCAGACAGGGCCCCCTGGAAACACCATATATTTT.

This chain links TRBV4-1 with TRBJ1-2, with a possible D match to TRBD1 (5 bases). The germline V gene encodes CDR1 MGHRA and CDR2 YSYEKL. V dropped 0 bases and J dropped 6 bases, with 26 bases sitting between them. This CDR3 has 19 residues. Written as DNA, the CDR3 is TGCGCCAGCAGCCAAGAGGGACTTCGTTTCCCCCCTCGTGTTGATGGCTACACCTTC. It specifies CASSQEGLRFPPRVDGYTF.

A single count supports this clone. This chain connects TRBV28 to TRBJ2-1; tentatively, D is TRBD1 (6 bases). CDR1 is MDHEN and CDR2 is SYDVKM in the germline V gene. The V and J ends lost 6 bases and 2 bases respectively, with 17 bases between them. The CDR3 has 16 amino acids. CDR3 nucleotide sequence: TGTGCCAGCAGGCCAAGAGGGAAGGGGGCCTACAATGAGCAGTTCTTC. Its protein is CASRPRGKGAYNEQFF.

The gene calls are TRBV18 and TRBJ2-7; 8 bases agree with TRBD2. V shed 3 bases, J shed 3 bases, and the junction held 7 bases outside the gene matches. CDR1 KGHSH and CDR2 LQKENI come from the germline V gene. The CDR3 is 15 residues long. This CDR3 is CASSPNTGTSYEQYF. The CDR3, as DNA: TGTGCCAGCTCACCTAATACCGGGACTAGCTACGAGCAGTACTTC.

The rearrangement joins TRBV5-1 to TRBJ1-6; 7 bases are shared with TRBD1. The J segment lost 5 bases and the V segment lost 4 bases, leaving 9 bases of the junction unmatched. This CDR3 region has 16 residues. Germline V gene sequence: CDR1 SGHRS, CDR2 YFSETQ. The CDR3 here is CASSRQGWGDNSPLHF. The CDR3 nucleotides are TGCGCCAGCAGCAGACAGGGATGGGGGGATAATTCACCCCTCCACTTT.

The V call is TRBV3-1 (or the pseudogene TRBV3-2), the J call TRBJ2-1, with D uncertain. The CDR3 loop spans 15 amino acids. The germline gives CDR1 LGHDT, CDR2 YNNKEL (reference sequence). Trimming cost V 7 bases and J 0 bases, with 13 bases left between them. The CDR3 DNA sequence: TGTGCCAGCACCCCTGGCGGCAACTCCTACAATGAGCAGTTCTTC. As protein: CASTPGGNSYNEQFF.